One sample yielded the 16 T cell receptor beta chains listed below, sequenced in a study of T-cell reconstitution after alpha-beta-depleted transplantation in children. Unique molecular identifiers were incorporated when the TCRbeta library was constructed. TCRdb re-analysed the PCR reads in MiXCR, keeping a single row per CDR3 protein. Of hundreds of thousands of distinct CDR3 sequences in the sample, roughly 16% were seen once. This sample comprised PBMCs, mostly from graft donor cells, obtained 360 days after TCRalphabeta/CD19-depleted stem cell transplant. The origin of the receptors is a boy younger than two who had a stem cell transplant for Wiskott-Aldrich syndrome, so the T cells may come from the graft donor.

The genes are TRBV18 and TRBJ1-4, with D maybe TRBD1 (5 bases). V lost 1 base and J 0 bases, leaving 15 bases between the germline ends. The CDR3 spans 18 residues. Germline V lookup: CDR1 KGHSH, CDR2 LQKENI. The CDR3 spells CASSPLRRGLATNEKLFF. CDR3 coding DNA: TGTGCCAGCTCACCACTTCGTAGGGGCCTTGCAACTAATGAAAAACTGTTTTTT.

This clonotype was seen more than once but under ten times. The genes are TRBV12-3 or TRBV12-4 and TRBJ2-5, with TRBD2 matching 10 bases. V trimming: 1 base; J trimming: 3 bases; junction bases outside the gene matches: 8. The length of the CDR3 is 17 residues. CDR3 nucleotide sequence: TGTGCCAGCAGTTTAGTCCATAGCGGGAGGTTTAAAGAGACCCAGTACTTC. Residues: CASSLVHSGRFKETQYF.

In its sample, this clonotype was seen a few times. The chain links TRBV3-1 to TRBJ1-2, with 10 bases fitting TRBD1. In germline, CDR1 is LGHDT, CDR2 YNNKEL (reference sequence). The CDR3 loop spans 14 amino acids. Germline trimming cut 6 bases from V and 3 bases from J; bases unmatched to any gene: 4. Here the CDR3 reads CASSFGTGDYGYTF. The CDR3 bases are TGTGCCAGCAGTTTCGGGACAGGGGACTATGGCTACACCTTC.

This clonotype was detected many times. In DNA form, the CDR3 reads TGTGCCAGCAGTTTACTGGGGAGCTCCTACGAGCAGTACTTC. It encodes CASSLLGSSYEQYF. The chain employs TRBV12-3 or TRBV12-4 and TRBJ2-7; D is perhaps TRBD2 (5 bases). This CDR3 is 14 amino acids long. Trimming cost V 2 bases and J 0 bases, with 8 bases left between them.

This clonotype was seen more than once but under ten times. The chain uses TRBV7-9 and TRBJ2-7; weak D call: TRBD1 (6 bases). Trimming cost V 0 bases and J 5 bases, with 17 bases left between them. From germline, CDR1 is SEHNR and CDR2 FQNEAQ (reference sequence). This CDR3 spans 16 amino acids. CDR3 nucleotide sequence: TGTGCCAGCAGCTTAGCCCTTTTGGGGGCGGTCCACGAGCAGTACTTC. It translates to CASSLALLGAVHEQYF.

J is TRBJ2-5 and V is TRBV5-1; D is ambiguous. Germline loops: CDR1 SGHRS, CDR2 YFSETQ. The CDR3 has 14 amino acids. V lost 2 bases, J lost 2 bases, and 10 bases lay in between. CDR3 DNA: TGCGCCAGCAGCTTTGATGCAGGACAAGAGACCCAGTACTTC. Its translation is CASSFDAGQETQYF.

This clonotype was found a few times. The V and J genes are TRBV28 and TRBJ2-3, with D possibly TRBD2 on 5 matching bases. Germline CDR1 reads MDHEN; CDR2 reads SYDVKM. The CDR3 is made up of 14 amino acids. Trimming took off 2 bases at V and 6 bases at J, with 12 bases between the two ends. CDR3 DNA: TGTGCCAGCAGTTTACTCGGGGATCGGGATACGCAGTATTTT. The encoded protein is CASSLLGDRDTQYF.

The chain employs TRBV12-3 or TRBV12-4 and TRBJ2-1, with 10 bases aligning to TRBD2. The V gene end was trimmed by 4 bases and the J gene end by 2 bases; junction bases not matched to a gene: 2. The length of the CDR3 is 15 residues. The CDR3, as DNA: TGTGCCAGCAGTTCTAGCGGGAGTACCTACAATGAGCAGTTCTTC. This encodes CASSSSGSTYNEQFF.

There are many counts of this clonotype. The chain joins TRBV29-1 to TRBJ2-5; no firm D call. Germline V CDR1 and CDR2: SQVTM, ANQGSEA. The CDR3 is 13 amino acids. V was trimmed by 1 base and J by 0 bases, leaving 6 bases between them. Written as DNA, the CDR3 is TGCAGCGTTGAAGTGGAAAACCAAGAGACCCAGTACTTC. Amino acid sequence: CSVEVENQETQYF.

The V gene is TRBV4-3, the J gene TRBJ1-1; the D is unclear. The CDR3 runs 13 residues. The ends were cut back, 4 bases at V and 11 bases at J, with 17 bases in the middle. Germline values: CDR1 LGHNA, CDR2 YSLEER. The CDR3 spells CASSRLDRGVAFF. CDR3 in DNA: TGCGCCAGCAGCCGCCTTGACCGAGGTGTGGCTTTCTTT.

This clonotype has a handful of counts. This chain links TRBV10-3 with TRBJ2-1; a weak D match, TRBD1 (5 bases). Germline loops: CDR1 ENHRY, CDR2 SYGVKD. V gave up 0 bases and J gave up 8 bases, with 11 bases separating them. This CDR3 has 14 residues. CDR3 residues: CAISESVWGDEQFF. The CDR3 nucleotides read TGTGCCATCAGTGAGTCTGTATGGGGCGATGAGCAGTTCTTC.

This clonotype appeared a few times. The chain uses TRBV12-3 or TRBV12-4 and TRBJ2-7, with 10 bases matching TRBD2. Germline trimming cut 3 bases from V and 1 base from J; bases unmatched to any gene: 6. The CDR3 runs 16 residues. CDR3 coding DNA: TGTGCCAGCAGTTTCGGGACTAGCGAGAAGTCCTACGAGCAGTACTTC. It specifies CASSFGTSEKSYEQYF.

The genes are TRBV20-1 and TRBJ2-2, with D uncertain. CDR3 length: 14 residues. Trimming stripped 0 bases from V and 4 bases from J, with 9 bases between. Germline CDR1 reads DFQATT; CDR2 reads SNEGSKA (reference sequence). CDR3 sequence: CSARDSYFTGELFF. For the CDR3, the DNA is TGCAGTGCTAGAGATTCGTACTTCACCGGGGAGCTGTTTTTT.

This chain joins TRBV5-1 and TRBJ2-3, with D tentatively TRBD1 or TRBD2 (7 bases each). Germline CDR1 reads SGHRS; CDR2 reads YFSETQ. V was trimmed by 4 bases and J by 6 bases, leaving 15 bases between them. The CDR3 is 14 amino acids. CDR3 sequence reads: CASSPGGEADTQYF. CDR3 coding DNA: TGCGCCAGCAGCCCAGGGGGGGAGGCGGATACGCAGTATTTT.

There are a few counts of this clonotype. The CDR3 DNA reads as TGTGCCAGCAGTCCGGGGGGACCAAGTCAGCCCCAGCATTTT. Amino acid sequence: CASSPGGPSQPQHF. The chain has TRBV12-3 or TRBV12-4 and TRBJ1-5, with a weak D call TRBD1 (5 bases). V lost 5 bases and J lost 6, with 14 bases in between. The CDR3 extends over 14 amino acids.

The table lists this clonotype with a few counts. The genes are TRBV20-1 and TRBJ2-4, with D unresolved. The germline V gene encodes CDR1 DFQATT and CDR2 SNEGSKA (reference sequence). V lost 4 bases, J lost 3 bases, and 16 bases lay in between. The CDR3 has 15 amino acids. DNA for the CDR3: TGCAGTGCTAACGGTGGCAAACAGTACAAAAACATTCAGTACTTC. Encoded protein: CSANGGKQYKNIQYF.